The rows below give T cell receptor beta chains drawn from one sample of a study of cytomegalovirus exposure and HLA in healthy donors. Here immunoSEQ multiplex PCR was the method, and the copy in TCRdb shows in-frame clones only, minus some. The sample has under 130,000 clones. Sequencing was carried out using PBMCs. The receptors shown here come from a man aged 50-59 years in good health and CMV-seronegative. Both conserved end residues are part of each CDR3. Each record gives: V gene, CDR3 length, J gene, CDR3 protein.

TRBV5-1,13,TRBJ2-7,CASSLGEPREQYF
TRBV4-3,14,TRBJ1-2,CASSHGRAAYGYTF
TRBV9,13,TRBJ1-2,CASRGTGFMGYTF
TRBV18,15,TRBJ1-3,CASSPGTGAGNTIYF
TRBV19,14,TRBJ1-5,CASSTTGSNQPQHF
TRBV5-5,14,TRBJ1-2,CASSPPEDYYGYTF
TRBV6-1,12,TRBJ2-7,CASSADLGVQYF
TRBV27,13,TRBJ2-5,CASRTGGGETQYF
TRBV7-2,16,TRBJ1-2,CASSPWEGLFNYGYTF
TRBV19,16,TRBJ2-5,CASSRLPGQVRETQYF
TRBV5-1,15,-,CASSFSSGGAYEQYF
TRBV4-2,15,TRBJ2-1,CASSQELAQGNEQFF
TRBV19,16,TRBJ1-1,CASSIGTGTMNTEAFF
TRBV5-1,14,TRBJ1-2,CASSIRTGGYGYTF
TRBV6-5,15,TRBJ1-5,CASSPGGGRDQPQHF
TRBV6-5,12,TRBJ1-1,CASSTVASEAFF
TRBV7-2,17,TRBJ2-3,CASSQPDRGLYRDTQYF
TRBV7-2,15,TRBJ2-1,CASSPGGASYNEQFF
TRBV9,15,TRBJ1-2,CASSAQGAGVGGYTF
TRBV5-5,15,TRBJ2-7,CASSLEVGGGYEQYF
TRBV4-3,16,TRBJ2-1,CASSQDSGLAGNEQFF
TRBV19,13,TRBJ1-2,CASSMRGRFGYTF
TRBV27,15,TRBJ2-1,CASSLMATRDYEQFF
TRBV6-5,15,TRBJ2-7,CASRPLAGLTYEQYF
TRBV9,12,TRBJ2-1,CASSTNSNEQFF
TRBV9,15,TRBJ2-1,CASSVGASGDNEQFF
TRBV7-6,15,TRBJ2-1,CASRRLAGAVDEQFF
TRBV27,14,TRBJ2-7,CASSLGLALDEQYF
TRBV6-6,14,TRBJ1-1,CASSYRQGKTEAFF
TRBV14,14,TRBJ2-7,CASKKAGGGYEQYF
TRBV7-8,15,TRBJ2-5,CASSFPGLATETQYF
TRBV2,14,TRBJ2-7,CASMWQADAYEQYF
TRBV7-9,16,TRBJ1-3,CASRPLLISSGNTIYF
TRBV7-2,18,TRBJ1-2,CASSLVIDGSPSRYGYTF
TRBV4-3,16,TRBJ2-3,CASSQAGTTDTDTQYF
TRBV10-2,14,TRBJ2-3,CASKEGFSTDTQYF
TRBV27,12,TRBJ1-6,CASSQRNSPLHF
TRBV19,17,TRBJ1-5,CASRSSTGKYSNQPQHF
TRBV6-1,12,TRBJ2-2,CASSIAVGELFF
TRBV7-2,13,TRBJ2-2,CASSGQVTGELFF